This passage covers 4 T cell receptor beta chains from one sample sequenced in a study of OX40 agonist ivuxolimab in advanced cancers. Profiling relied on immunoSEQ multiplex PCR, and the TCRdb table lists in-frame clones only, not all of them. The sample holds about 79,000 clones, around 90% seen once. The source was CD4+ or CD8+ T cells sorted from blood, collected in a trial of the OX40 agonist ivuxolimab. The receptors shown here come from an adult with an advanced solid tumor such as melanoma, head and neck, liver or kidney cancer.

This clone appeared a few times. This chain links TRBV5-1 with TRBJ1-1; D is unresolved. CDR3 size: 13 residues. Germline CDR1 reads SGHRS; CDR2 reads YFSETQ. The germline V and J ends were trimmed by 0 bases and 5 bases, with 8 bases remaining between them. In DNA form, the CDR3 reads TGCGCCAGCAGCTTGGTGACCGGTACTGAAGCTTTCTTT. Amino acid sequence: CASSLVTGTEAFF. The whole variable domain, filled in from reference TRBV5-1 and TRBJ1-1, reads KAGVTQTPRYLIKTRGQQVTLSCSPISGHRSVSWYQQTPGQGLQFLFEYFSETQRNKGNFPGRFSGRQFSNSRSEMNVSTLELGDSALYLCASSLVTGTEAFFGQGTRLTVV.

The DNA for the CDR3 is TGTGCCAGCAGCTTGAGTAATCGGCAGTTCTTC. It translates to CASSLSNRQFF. V gene TRBV13 combines with J gene TRBJ2-1; D is undetermined. Germline-derived CDR1 and CDR2 are PRHDT and FYEKMQ (reference sequence). This CDR3 has 11 amino acids. V was trimmed by 3 bases and J by 12 bases, leaving 9 bases between them.

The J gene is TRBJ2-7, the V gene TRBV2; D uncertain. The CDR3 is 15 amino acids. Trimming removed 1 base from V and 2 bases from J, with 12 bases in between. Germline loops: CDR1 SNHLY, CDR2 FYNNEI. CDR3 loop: CASSEGQSVAYEQYF. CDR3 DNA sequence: TGTGCCAGCAGTGAAGGCCAGTCCGTCGCCTACGAGCAGTACTTC.

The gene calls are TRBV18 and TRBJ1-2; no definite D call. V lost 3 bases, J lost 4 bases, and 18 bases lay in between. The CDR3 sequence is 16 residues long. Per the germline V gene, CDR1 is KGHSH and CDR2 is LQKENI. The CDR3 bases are TGTGCCAGCTCACCCGCGGGAGGCGGACGATTCTATGGCTACACCTTC. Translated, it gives CASSPAGGGRFYGYTF.